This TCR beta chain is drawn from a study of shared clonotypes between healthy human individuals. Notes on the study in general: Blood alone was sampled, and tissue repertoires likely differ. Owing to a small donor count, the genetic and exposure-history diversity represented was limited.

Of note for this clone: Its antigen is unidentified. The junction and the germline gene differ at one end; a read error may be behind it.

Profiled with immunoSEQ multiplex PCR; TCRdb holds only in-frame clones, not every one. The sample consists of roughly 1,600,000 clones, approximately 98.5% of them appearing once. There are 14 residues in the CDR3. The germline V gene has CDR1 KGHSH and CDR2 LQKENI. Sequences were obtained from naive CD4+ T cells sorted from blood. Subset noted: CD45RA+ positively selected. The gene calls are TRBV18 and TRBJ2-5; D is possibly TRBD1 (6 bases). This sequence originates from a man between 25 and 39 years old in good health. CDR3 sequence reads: CASSPEQGWEIQYF. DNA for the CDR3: TGTGCCAGCTCACCGGAGCAGGGGTGGGAGATCCAGTACTTC.